This record concerns one TCR beta chain sequence. Some clones are missing from TCRdb's copy, which holds only in-frame ones; the method was immunoSEQ multiplex PCR. This table has over 60,000 clones, approximately 84% appearing once. The data derive from a study of blood T cell repertoires in COVID-19. For the study at large: Donors in the United States, Italy and Spain gave samples during acute or convalescent COVID-19.

Trimming stripped 0 bases from V and 4 bases from J, with 19 bases between. Per the germline V gene, CDR1 is MRHNA and CDR2 is SNTAGT. This CDR3 has 17 residues. What was sequenced was peripheral blood. The chain combines TRBV6-4 with TRBJ2-7, with D possibly being TRBD1 (5 bases). The sequence was collected from a man aged 65 to 85 with active or convalescent COVID-19. The CDR3 reads CASSDSWQTKGLYEQYF. CDR3 sequence (DNA): TGTGCCAGCAGTGACTCTTGGCAGACCAAGGGGCTTTACGAGCAGTACTTC.